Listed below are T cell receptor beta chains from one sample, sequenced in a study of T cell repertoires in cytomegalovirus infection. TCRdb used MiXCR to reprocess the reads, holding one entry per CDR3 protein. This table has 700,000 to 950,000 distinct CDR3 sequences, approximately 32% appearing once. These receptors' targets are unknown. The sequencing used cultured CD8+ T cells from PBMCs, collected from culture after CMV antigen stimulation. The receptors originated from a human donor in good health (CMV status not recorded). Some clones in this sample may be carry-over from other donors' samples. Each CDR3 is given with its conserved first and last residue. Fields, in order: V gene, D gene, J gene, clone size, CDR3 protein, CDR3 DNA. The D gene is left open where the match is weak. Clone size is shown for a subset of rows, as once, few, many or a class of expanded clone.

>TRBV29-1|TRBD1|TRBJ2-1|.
CSVTGTGLQFF
TGCAGCGTCACCGGGACAGGCCTCCAGTTCTTC
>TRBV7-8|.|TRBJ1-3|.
CASSPQGSLDTIYF
TGTGCCAGCAGCCCACAGGGCTCATTGGACACCATATATTTT
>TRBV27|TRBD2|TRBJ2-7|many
CASSRGLAGILTYEQYF
TGTGCCAGCAGTCGGGGACTAGCGGGGATTTTAACCTACGAGCAGTACTTC
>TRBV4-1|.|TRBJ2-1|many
CASSQEFPGEYYNEQFF
TGCGCCAGCAGCCAAGAATTTCCAGGCGAGTACTACAATGAGCAGTTCTTC
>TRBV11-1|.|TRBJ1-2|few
CASSLLGDYGYTF
TGTGCCAGCAGCTTACTAGGGGACTATGGCTACACCTTC
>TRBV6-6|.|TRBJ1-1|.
CASSYPTLVIRDVDTEAFF
TGTGCCAGCAGTTACCCCACTCTCGTAATCAGGGATGTGGACACTGAAGCTTTCTTT
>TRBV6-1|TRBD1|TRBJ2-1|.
CASSYRGLGNEQFF
TGTGCCAGCAGTTACAGGGGGTTAGGCAATGAGCAGTTCTTC
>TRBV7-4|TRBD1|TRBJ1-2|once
CASSSGTASYSYTF
TGTGCCAGCAGCTCGGGGACAGCCTCTTATAGCTACACCTTC
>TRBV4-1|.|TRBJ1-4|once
CASSQDRGVEKLFF
TGCGCCAGCAGCCAAGATAGGGGCGTTGAAAAACTGTTTTTT
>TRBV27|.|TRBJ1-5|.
CASSFTGYNQPQHF
TGTGCCAGCAGTTTCACAGGGTACAATCAGCCCCAGCATTTT
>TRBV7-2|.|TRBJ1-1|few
CASSLVTANTEAFF
TGTGCCAGCAGCTTAGTCACAGCAAACACTGAAGCTTTCTTT
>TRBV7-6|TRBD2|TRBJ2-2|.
CASSSTLAGGLFTGELFF
TGTGCTAGCAGCTCGACCTTAGCGGGGGGGCTCTTCACCGGGGAGCTGTTTTTT
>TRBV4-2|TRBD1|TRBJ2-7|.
CASSQDRQGFDEQYF
TGTGCCAGCAGCCAAGATAGACAGGGGTTCGACGAGCAGTACTTC
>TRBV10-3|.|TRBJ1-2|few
CAISDYAGTYGYTF
TGTGCCATCAGTGATTATGCGGGGACCTATGGCTACACCTTC
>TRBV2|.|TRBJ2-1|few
CASSGVGFNEQFF
TGTGCCAGCAGTGGGGTAGGATTCAATGAGCAGTTCTTC
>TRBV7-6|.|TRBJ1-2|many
CASSLWATSNYGYTF
TGTGCCAGCAGCTTATGGGCTACCTCTAACTATGGCTACACCTTC
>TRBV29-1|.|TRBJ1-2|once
CSVEPRGGRSYGYTF
TGCAGCGTCGAGCCCCGGGGAGGGAGAAGTTATGGCTACACCTTC
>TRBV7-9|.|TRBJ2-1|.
CASSLKKSLRDSYNEQFF
TGTGCCAGCAGTCTGAAAAAAAGCCTGAGGGACTCCTACAATGAGCAGTTCTTC
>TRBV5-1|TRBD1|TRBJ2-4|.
CASSRPDRGKNIQYF
TGCGCCAGCAGCCGACCCGACAGGGGAAAAAACATTCAGTACTTC
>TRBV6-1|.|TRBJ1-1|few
CASSLPGSRGEAFF
TGTGCCAGCAGTCTCCCGGGCTCCCGGGGGGAAGCTTTCTTT
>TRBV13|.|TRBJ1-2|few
CASSLGQGSSTNYGYTF
TGTGCCAGCAGCTTGGGCCAGGGGTCTTCAACAAACTATGGCTACACCTTC
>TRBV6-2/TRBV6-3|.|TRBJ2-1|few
CASGPRTYYNEQFF
TGTGCCAGCGGGCCTAGGACTTACTACAATGAGCAGTTCTTC
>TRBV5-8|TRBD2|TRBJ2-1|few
CASSLGGLVSYNEQFF
TGTGCCAGCAGCTTGGGGGGACTAGTCTCCTACAATGAGCAGTTCTTC
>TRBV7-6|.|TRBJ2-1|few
CASSLAPDKVPWDNEQFF
TGTGCCAGCAGCTTAGCCCCCGACAAGGTGCCATGGGACAATGAGCAGTTCTTC
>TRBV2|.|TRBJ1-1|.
CASSERGSLTEAFF
TGTGCCAGCAGTGAAAGGGGCTCGCTCACTGAAGCTTTCTTT
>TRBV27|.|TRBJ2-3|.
CASKVGLDTQYF
TGTGCCAGCAAGGTGGGGCTGGATACGCAGTATTTT
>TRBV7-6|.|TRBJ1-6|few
CASSLNSISPLHF
TGTGCCAGCAGCTTAAACTCAATATCACCCCTCCACTTT
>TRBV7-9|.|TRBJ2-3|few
CASSLTQYF
TGTGCCAGCAGCTTAACGCAGTATTTT
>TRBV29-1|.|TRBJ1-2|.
CSVEVGGYTF
TGCAGCGTTGAAGTGGGTGGCTACACCTTC
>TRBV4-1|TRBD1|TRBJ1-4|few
CASSQPGQGFEKLFF
TGCGCCAGCAGCCAACCGGGACAGGGTTTTGAAAAACTGTTTTTT
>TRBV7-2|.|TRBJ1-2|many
CASSLVPAQGYTF
TGTGCCAGCAGCTTAGTCCCGGCCCAGGGCTACACCTTC
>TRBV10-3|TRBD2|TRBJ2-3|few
CAISDPSGGADTQYF
TGTGCCATCAGTGACCCTAGCGGGGGCGCAGATACGCAGTATTTT
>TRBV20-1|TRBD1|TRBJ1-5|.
CSARADREGGQPQHF
TGCAGTGCTAGGGCGGACAGGGAAGGGGGTCAGCCCCAGCATTTT
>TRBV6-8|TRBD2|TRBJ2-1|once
CTSSYSRLAQYNEQFF
TGTACCAGCAGTTACTCGAGACTAGCGCAGTACAATGAGCAGTTCTTC
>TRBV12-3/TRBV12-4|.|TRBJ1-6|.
CASSLVSGSPLHF
TGTGCCAGCAGTCTAGTTTCGGGTTCACCCCTCCACTTT
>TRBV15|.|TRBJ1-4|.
CATSSPREANEKLFF
TGTGCCACCAGCTCTCCCCGGGAGGCTAACGAAAAACTGTTTTTT
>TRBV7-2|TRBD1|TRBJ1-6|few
CASSLETGADYNSPLHF
TGTGCCAGCAGCTTAGAGACAGGGGCCGATTATAATTCACCCCTCCACTTT
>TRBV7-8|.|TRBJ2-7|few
CASSLLQNPYEQYF
TGTGCCAGCAGCTTACTACAGAACCCCTACGAGCAGTACTTC
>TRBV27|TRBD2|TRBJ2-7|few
CASSLSAGGGNEQYF
TGTGCCAGCAGTTTATCAGCGGGGGGCGGGAACGAGCAGTACTTC
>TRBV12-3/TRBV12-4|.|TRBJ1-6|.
CASSLSGSNSPLHF
TGTGCCAGCAGTTTGTCAGGGAGTAATTCACCCCTCCACTTT